A selection of T cell receptor beta chains follows, all from one sample in a study of immune cell composition in non-small cell lung cancer. Sequenced by immunoSEQ multiplex PCR; TCRdb stores in-frame clones only, minus some. The sample carries 3,000 to 4,000 clones, roughly 80% recorded once. What was sequenced was lung tumor tissue. All receptors come from a human donor with non-small cell lung cancer. Each CDR3 is given with its conserved first and last residue. Each record gives: D gene, V gene, CDR3 protein. The D gene is left open where the match is weak.

d_gene: NA
v_gene: TRBV4-2
CDR3aa: CASSQDGGSGQETQYF

d_gene: NA
v_gene: TRBV19
CDR3aa: CASSIYAGEAFF

d_gene: TRBD1
v_gene: TRBV4-3
CDR3aa: CASSQGQGGASTDTQYF

d_gene: NA
v_gene: TRBV11-2
CDR3aa: CASSFQQGNEQFF

d_gene: TRBD1
v_gene: TRBV13
CDR3aa: CASSLAGQYMNTEAFF

d_gene: NA
v_gene: TRBV6-5
CDR3aa: CASSYTQGNTEAFF

d_gene: NA
v_gene: TRBV14
CDR3aa: CASSPRGASSGNTIYF

d_gene: NA
v_gene: TRBV6-5
CDR3aa: CASSYSGREDEKLFF

d_gene: TRBD2
v_gene: TRBV5-1
CDR3aa: CASSASGENFDEQYF

d_gene: NA
v_gene: TRBV6-1
CDR3aa: CASSLCYTF

d_gene: TRBD1
v_gene: TRBV5-4
CDR3aa: CASSLISGTGLMNTEAFF

d_gene: NA
v_gene: TRBV6-1
CDR3aa: CASSQGLNYGYTF

d_gene: NA
v_gene: TRBV18
CDR3aa: CASSLSGSQETQYF

d_gene: TRBD2
v_gene: TRBV28
CDR3aa: CASSSEGLAGGNTGELFF

d_gene: TRBD1
v_gene: TRBV5-5
CDR3aa: CASSFDRESISWTEAFF

d_gene: TRBD2
v_gene: TRBV7-9
CDR3aa: CASSNSGGNEQFF

d_gene: NA
v_gene: TRBV28
CDR3aa: CASSPRFQPQHF

d_gene: NA
v_gene: TRBV6-5
CDR3aa: CASSYGGRILYEQFF

d_gene: NA
v_gene: TRBV2
CDR3aa: CASSVAWQSGANVLTF

d_gene: NA
v_gene: TRBV7-3
CDR3aa: CASSSTRSETQYF

d_gene: TRBD2
v_gene: TRBV5-1
CDR3aa: CASSQGLAGGQETQYF

d_gene: TRBD2
v_gene: TRBV5-4
CDR3aa: CASSQDLSGSVLGEQYF

d_gene: NA
v_gene: TRBV18
CDR3aa: CASSPPEGASTDTQYF

d_gene: NA
v_gene: TRBV28
CDR3aa: CASSSRQGMSYEQYF

d_gene: TRBD1
v_gene: TRBV11-2
CDR3aa: CASSLTGGLEPQHF

d_gene: NA
v_gene: TRBV6-6
CDR3aa: CASRDPAGDTQYF

d_gene: NA
v_gene: TRBV6-1
CDR3aa: CASSDGSVYGANVLTF

d_gene: NA
v_gene: TRBV11-2
CDR3aa: CASSLSSGEQYF

d_gene: NA
v_gene: TRBV19
CDR3aa: CASSGGDQETQYF

d_gene: NA
v_gene: TRBV18
CDR3aa: CASSPTGPGFTGELFF

d_gene: NA
v_gene: TRBV28
CDR3aa: CASSSPQGSNQPQHF

d_gene: NA
v_gene: TRBV6-5
CDR3aa: CASSLQPPHSNQPQHF

d_gene: TRBD1
v_gene: TRBV19
CDR3aa: CASSIDSWTGRTFF

d_gene: TRBD1
v_gene: TRBV11-2
CDR3aa: CASSLVGGNTEAFF

d_gene: NA
v_gene: TRBV4-3
CDR3aa: CASSQELGTNQPQHF

d_gene: NA
v_gene: TRBV5-5
CDR3aa: CASSLQVSRAAEQYF

d_gene: TRBD1
v_gene: TRBV19
CDR3aa: CASSNTGTAVSYEQYF

d_gene: NA
v_gene: TRBV28
CDR3aa: CASPSLDQGPLGNEQFF

d_gene: NA
v_gene: TRBV28
CDR3aa: CASSPPGQTGELFF

d_gene: TRBD1
v_gene: TRBV6-5
CDR3aa: CASSFLDRGPYEQYF